The 27 T cell receptor beta chains below were found in one sample sequenced in a study of blood T cell repertoires in COVID-19. Here immunoSEQ multiplex PCR was the method, and the copy in TCRdb shows in-frame clones only, minus some. Counted here are about 200,000 clones, about 88% occurring once; the ten biggest clones make up about 1.9%. The specimen was peripheral blood. The receptor set was obtained from a man between 35 and 55 years old with active or convalescent COVID-19.

The chain carries TRBV7-2 and TRBJ2-1; D perhaps matches TRBD2 (7 bases). Trimming removed 4 bases from V and 8 bases from J, with 18 bases in between. The germline V gene encodes CDR1 SGHTA and CDR2 FQGNSA. This CDR3 has 15 residues. DNA for the CDR3: TGTGCCAGCAGCTCCCGAAGGGGGGGCGTCGATGAGCAGTTCTTC. Amino acid sequence: CASSSRRGGVDEQFF. Supplemented by reference TRBV7-2 and TRBJ2-1, the full variable domain reads GAGVSQSPSNKVTEKGKDVELRCDPISGHTALYWYRQSLGQGLEFLIYFQGNSAPDKSGLPSDRFSAERTGGSVSTLTIQRTQQEDSAVYLCASSSRRGGVDEQFFGPGTRLTVL.

The rearrangement links TRBV29-1 to TRBJ2-1; 7 bases match TRBD2. The CDR3 loop spans 12 amino acids. V shed 7 bases and J 6 bases; nucleotides not matched to a gene: 6. Germline-derived CDR1 and CDR2 are SQVTM and ANQGSEA. The CDR3 loop reads CSGTSMSNEQFF. As DNA, the CDR3 is TGCAGCGGGACTAGTATGAGCAATGAGCAGTTCTTC.

The chain links TRBV20-1 to TRBJ1-2; TRBD1 is a possible D gene (6 bases). Germline V gives CDR1 DFQATT, CDR2 SNEGSKA (reference sequence). Trimming cost V 3 bases and J 5 bases, with 13 bases left between them. This CDR3 has 13 amino acids. CDR3 protein: CSASPGQGYGYTF. Written as DNA, the CDR3 is TGCAGTGCTAGTCCGGGGCAGGGGTATGGCTACACCTTC.

This clone occurred a few times. The chain employs TRBV2 and TRBJ2-3, with D tentatively TRBD2 (7 bases). V shed 7 bases and J shed 4 bases, with 21 bases lying between them. CDR3 size: 16 residues. Germline assignment: CDR1 SNHLY and CDR2 FYNNEI. CDR3: CASKINRDYKADTQYF. The CDR3 coding sequence is TGTGCCAGCAAAATCAACAGGGACTACAAGGCAGATACGCAGTATTTT.

This clone has more than one count but fewer than ten. The gene calls are TRBV11-2 and TRBJ1-3; possibly TRBD1 for D (6 bases). The CDR3 consists of 15 residues. With 2 bases removed from V and 0 bases from J, the gap between germline ends came to 8 bases. The germline V gene has CDR1 SGHAT and CDR2 FQNNGV. The CDR3 DNA is TGTGCCAGCAGCTTAATACAGGGCTCTGGAAACACCATATATTTT. Residues: CASSLIQGSGNTIYF.

This clone was seen a handful of times. This rearrangement joins TRBV2 to TRBJ1-6; D is uncertain. The CDR3 spans 17 residues. The V and J ends lost 7 bases and 2 bases respectively, with 18 bases between them. Germline V CDR1 and CDR2: SNHLY, FYNNEI. The CDR3 loop reads CASIDRLRGPYNSPLHF. CDR3 DNA: TGTGCCAGCATAGATCGATTAAGAGGCCCCTATAATTCACCCCTCCACTTT.

In DNA, the CDR3 is TGTGCCAGCTCACCACTCGTTCGGACAGGGTCGATTGGAAACACCATATATTTT. Translation gives CASSPLVRTGSIGNTIYF. The rearrangement links TRBV18 to TRBJ1-3; 8 positions match TRBD1. Trimming removed 1 base from V and 3 bases from J; junction bases left unmatched: 11. Germline lookup yields CDR1 KGHSH and CDR2 LQKENI. The CDR3 has 18 residues.

The chain uses TRBV2 and TRBJ2-5, with D maybe TRBD2 (5 bases). The CDR3 covers 14 residues. V lost 5 bases and J lost 7, with 17 bases in between. Germline V lookup: CDR1 SNHLY, CDR2 FYNNEI. This CDR3 reads CASSPRAGEGTQYF. DNA for the CDR3: TGTGCCAGCAGTCCTCGCGCGGGTGAGGGGACCCAGTACTTC.

V gene TRBV5-4 combines with J gene TRBJ2-4; 13 positions agree with TRBD2. Germline CDR1 is SGHNT and CDR2 is YYREEE (reference sequence). V lost 2 bases to trimming and J lost 7 bases; unmatched junction nucleotides: 6. The CDR3 has 16 residues. The CDR3 sequence: CASSLTSGRVQNIQYF. CDR3 coding DNA: TGTGCCAGCAGCTTAACTAGCGGGAGGGTGCAGAACATTCAGTACTTC.

The J gene is TRBJ1-6, the V gene TRBV6-6; 9 bases align to TRBD1. In germline, CDR1 is MNHNY, CDR2 SVGAGI (reference sequence). The CDR3 loop spans 14 amino acids. V lost 5 bases, J lost 10 bases, and 6 bases stayed unmatched. Here the CDR3 DNA reads TGTGCCAGCAGTCGGGACAGGGAGGGATCACCCCTCCACTTT. Residues: CASSRDREGSPLHF.

This chain connects TRBV19 to TRBJ2-3; a weak D match, TRBD2 (6 bases). The germline V and J ends were trimmed by 2 bases and 0 bases, with 6 bases remaining between them. Germline V gene data show CDR1 as LNHDA and CDR2 as SQIVND (reference sequence). CDR3 length equals 14 residues. DNA for the CDR3: TGTGCCAGTAGTATACGGGAGAGCACAGATACGCAGTATTTT. It is translated as CASSIRESTDTQYF.

The CDR3 region has the DNA TGCAGCGTTCAGTGGCTGGGGCAGGGATTGAATCAGCCCCAGCATTTT. It codes for CSVQWLGQGLNQPQHF. V usage is TRBV29-1 and J usage is TRBJ1-5, with D perhaps TRBD1 (5 bases). Germline assignment: CDR1 SQVTM and CDR2 ANQGSEA. Deletions cut 5 bases from V and 4 bases from J, with 21 bases between. CDR3 size: 16 residues. Variable domain in full (rest from reference TRBV29-1 and TRBJ1-5): SAVISQKPSRDICQRGTSLTIQCQVDSQVTMMFWYRQQPGQSLTLIATANQGSEATYESGFVIDKFPISRPNLTFSTLTVSNMSPEDSSIYLCSVQWLGQGLNQPQHFGDGTRLSIL.

V is TRBV9 and J is TRBJ1-1, with 9 bases aligning to TRBD1. Unmatched junction bases numbered 6, after V lost 4 bases and J lost 5 bases. This CDR3 has 14 amino acids. Germline CDR1 reads SGDLS; CDR2 reads YYNGEE. CDR3 bases: TGTGCCAGCAGCTCACAGGGGGCCCGAACTGAAGCTTTCTTT. Its translation is CASSSQGARTEAFF.

The chain employs TRBV6-5 and TRBJ1-2, with TRBD1 identical over 10 bases. In germline, CDR1 is MNHEY, CDR2 SVGAGI. The CDR3 covers 15 residues. Trimming removed 6 bases from V and 7 bases from J; junction bases left unmatched: 11. This CDR3 is CASRTRDRGVGGYTF. The CDR3 region has the DNA TGTGCCAGCAGAACTAGGGACAGGGGAGTTGGTGGCTACACCTTC.

The V gene is TRBV7-9, the J gene TRBJ1-1; 10 bases line up with TRBD1. Germline CDR1 reads SEHNR; CDR2 reads FQNEAQ (reference sequence). The CDR3 contains 14 residues. After removal of 5 bases from V and 8 bases from J, the junction contained 8 bases not matched to a gene. The CDR3 region is CASSHPGQGLEAFF. The CDR3 region has the DNA TGTGCCAGCAGCCATCCGGGACAGGGGCTGGAAGCTTTCTTT.

This chain links TRBV2 with TRBJ2-7; 7 nucleotides match TRBD2. CDR3 size: 16 residues. J gave up 7 bases and V 6 bases, and 18 bases lay outside the gene matches. Germline CDR1 and CDR2: SNHLY and FYNNEI. DNA of the CDR3: TGTGCCAGCAGGACTTACCCTGGGGGGGTCTACGTGGAGCAGTACTTC. Its translation: CASRTYPGGVYVEQYF.

The rearrangement links TRBV6-5 to TRBJ2-6; D ambiguous. This CDR3 region has 13 residues. The V and J ends lost 7 bases and 1 base respectively, with 5 bases between them. CDR1 MNHEY and CDR2 SVGAGI come from the germline V gene. CDR3 protein: CASIESGANVLTF. CDR3 nucleotides: TGTGCCAGCATCGAGTCTGGGGCCAACGTCCTGACTTTC.

The rearrangement joins TRBV28 to TRBJ2-1; the match to TRBD2 covers 10 bases. Germline lookup yields CDR1 MDHEN and CDR2 SYDVKM. The length of the CDR3 is 15 residues. With V trimmed by 8 bases and J by 8 bases, 12 bases remained unmatched. CDR3 sequence reads: CASQLAGTSLHEQFF. The CDR3 nucleotides are TGTGCCAGCCAACTAGCGGGAACAAGTCTTCATGAGCAGTTCTTC.

The V call is TRBV6-5, the J call TRBJ2-5; TRBD2 agrees at 11 bases. Germline V lookup: CDR1 MNHEY, CDR2 SVGAGI. The CDR3 consists of 16 residues. Trimming removed 4 bases from V and 1 base from J; junction bases left unmatched: 5. Here the CDR3 DNA reads TGTGCCAGCAGTTTCTCTAGCGGGGGGATCCAAGAGACCCAGTACTTC. Its translation is CASSFSSGGIQETQYF.

V and J are TRBV27 and TRBJ1-5; TRBD1 might be the D (5 bases). Germline CDR1 and CDR2: MNHEY and SMNVEV (reference sequence). Trimming stripped 5 bases from V and 2 bases from J, with 10 bases between. This CDR3 is built from 14 residues. The CDR3 protein is CASSADNGNQPQHF. The CDR3 DNA sequence: TGTGCCAGCAGTGCGGACAACGGCAATCAGCCCCAGCATTTT.

The chain links TRBV4-1 to TRBJ2-7; D gene ambiguous. Germline V CDR1 and CDR2: MGHRA, YSYEKL. V was clipped by 1 base and J by 4 bases, with 11 bases between them. The length of the CDR3 is 14 residues. The DNA of the CDR3 is TGCGCCAGCAGCCAAGGGGTAGCAGCTTACGAGCAGTACTTC. Translating it yields CASSQGVAAYEQYF.

The CDR3 protein is CASSVGGLAGDEQYF. The CDR3, as DNA: TGTGCCAGCAGCGTAGGAGGACTAGCGGGAGACGAGCAGTACTTC. V and J are TRBV9 and TRBJ2-7; 13 bases agree with TRBD2. Germline V gene sequence: CDR1 SGDLS, CDR2 YYNGEE. V lost 0 bases and J lost 5; bases outside the gene matches: 2. This CDR3 spans 15 amino acids.

The chain has TRBV9 and TRBJ1-2; D possibly corresponds to TRBD1 (5 bases). Germline V gives CDR1 SGDLS, CDR2 YYNGEE. The V and J ends lost 0 bases and 7 bases respectively, with 13 bases between them. This CDR3 has 14 amino acids. The CDR3 bases are TGTGCCAGCAGCGTAGGTTCAGGGCTCGGTGGCTACACCTTC. Translating it yields CASSVGSGLGGYTF.

This chain joins TRBV28 and TRBJ1-6; the match to TRBD1 covers 7 bases. The germline gives CDR1 MDHEN, CDR2 SYDVKM. This CDR3 has 16 residues. J lost 7 bases, V lost 7 bases, and 13 bases had no gene match. The CDR3 DNA follows: TGTGCCAGCACCTCCGGGGCGAACAGGGGCAATTCACCCCTCCACTTT. Amino acid sequence: CASTSGANRGNSPLHF.

V and J are TRBV19 and TRBJ1-6; 8 nucleotides agree with TRBD1. The CDR3 extends over 16 amino acids. J gave up 7 bases and V 4 bases, and 9 bases lay outside the gene matches. CDR1 and CDR2 from the germline V gene are LNHDA and SQIVND (reference sequence). CDR3 coding DNA: TGTGCCAGTAGTACCAGACGACAGGGGATAAATTCACCCCTCCACTTT. Translation gives CASSTRRQGINSPLHF.

This chain connects TRBV28 to TRBJ1-2; the match to TRBD1 covers 8 bases. This CDR3 comprises 14 residues. CDR1 and CDR2 from the germline V gene are MDHEN and SYDVKM. Unmatched junction bases numbered 7, after V lost 6 bases and J lost 4 bases. DNA of the CDR3: TGTGCCAGCAGATGGACAGGGAGAGGCTATGGCTACACCTTC. Residues: CASRWTGRGYGYTF.

This chain links TRBV5-1 with TRBJ2-6, with no clear D. Looked up from germline, CDR1 is SGHRS and CDR2 is YFSETQ. The CDR3 sequence is 16 residues long. V was clipped by 6 bases and J by 0 bases, with 13 bases between them. Here the CDR3 DNA reads TGCGCCAGCACCCAACGGGTTATCTCTGGGGCCAACGTCCTGACTTTC. This encodes CASTQRVISGANVLTF.